These 30 T cell receptor beta chains came from one sample sequenced in a study of OX40 agonist ivuxolimab in advanced cancers. Here immunoSEQ multiplex PCR was the method, and the copy in TCRdb shows in-frame clones only, minus some. The sample lists some 99,000 clones, approximately 94% occurring once. The sample in question was CD4+ or CD8+ T cells sorted from blood, obtained in a trial of the OX40 agonist ivuxolimab. These receptors were taken from an adult with an advanced solid tumor such as melanoma, head and neck, liver or kidney cancer.

CDR3 coding DNA: TGTGCCTGGGGGAATGCGGGCGGGGGAGACACCATATATTTT. Its translation: CAWGNAGGGDTIYF. The chain combines TRBV30 with TRBJ1-3; D might be TRBD1 (5 bases). This CDR3 contains 14 residues. V lost 5 bases, J lost 8 bases, and 19 bases lay in between. Germline V gives CDR1 GTSNPN, CDR2 SVGIG (reference sequence).

V gene TRBV29-1 combines with J gene TRBJ1-1, with unresolved D. The germline gives CDR1 SQVTM, CDR2 ANQGSEA. V was trimmed by 7 bases and J by 9 bases, leaving 12 bases between them. The CDR3 is 10 residues long. The CDR3 loop is CSASGFQAFF. The CDR3 bases are TGCAGCGCTTCGGGGTTCCAAGCTTTCTTT.

This clone was seen more than once but under ten times. The chain uses TRBV14 and TRBJ1-2; D uncertain. Germline CDR1 SGHDN, CDR2 FVKESK. Between the trimmed V and J ends, which lost 0 bases and 8 bases, there was a span of 13 bases. CDR3 length equals 14 residues. The CDR3 DNA is TGTGCCAGCAGCCAAGATCTTCACGGGAGGGGCTACACCTTC. Residues: CASSQDLHGRGYTF.

J is TRBJ2-2 and V is TRBV7-2, with D tentatively TRBD1 or TRBD2 (5 bases each). In germline, CDR1 is SGHTA, CDR2 FQGNSA. CDR3 size: 15 residues. The V end lost 6 bases, the J end lost 6 bases, and 17 bases lay between the germline ends. The CDR3 loop reads CASRFGGPKPGELFF. The CDR3 nucleotides read TGTGCCAGCAGATTTGGGGGTCCAAAACCCGGGGAGCTGTTTTTT.

The V and J genes are TRBV9 and TRBJ2-3, with 9 bases lining up with TRBD2. The CDR3 extends over 15 amino acids. The trim removed 7 bases at V and 4 bases at J, leaving 10 bases unmatched. Germline CDR1 is SGDLS and CDR2 is YYNGEE. CDR3 region: CASRQIAGAADTQYF. CDR3 nucleotide sequence: TGTGCCAGCCGCCAAATAGCGGGGGCCGCAGATACGCAGTATTTT.

The chain uses TRBV18 and TRBJ1-5; D might be TRBD1 (5 bases). The CDR3 is 16 amino acids. Trimming left V 3 bases short and J 3 bases short, with 15 bases between. Germline lookup yields CDR1 KGHSH and CDR2 LQKENI. CDR3 sequence (DNA): TGTGCCAGCTCACCGAATAGGGGAACCCCCAATCAGCCCCAGCATTTT. Encoded protein: CASSPNRGTPNQPQHF.

This clone has only one observation. The chain recombines TRBV4-1 with TRBJ2-1; 12 nucleotides line up with TRBD2. This CDR3 comprises 16 residues. Germline-derived CDR1 and CDR2 are MGHRA and YSYEKL. The ends lost 4 bases at V and 5 bases at J; junction bases unmatched: 6. The chain's CDR3 is CASSLRTSGNDNEQFF. CDR3 nucleotides: TGCGCCAGCAGCCTCCGGACTAGCGGGAACGACAATGAGCAGTTCTTC.

The J gene is TRBJ1-1, the V gene TRBV7-2; no clear D gene. Germline assignment: CDR1 SGHTA and CDR2 FQGNSA. Trimming pared 3 bases from V and 4 bases from J, leaving 3 bases between. The CDR3 extends over 11 amino acids. CDR3 protein: CASSFGTEAFF. In nucleotides, the CDR3 is TGTGCCAGCAGCTTCGGCACTGAAGCTTTCTTT.

The rearrangement joins TRBV9 to TRBJ1-6; no firm D call. Trimming cost V 0 bases and J 9 bases, with 16 bases left between them. This CDR3 is 16 amino acids long. Germline values: CDR1 SGDLS, CDR2 YYNGEE. Written as DNA, the CDR3 is TGTGCCAGCAGCGTAGATTCTGCGACTCGGGGTTCACCCCTCCACTTT. Translation gives CASSVDSATRGSPLHF.

The CDR3: CASRTGGRNTIYF. The CDR3 coding sequence is TGTGCCAGCAGAACAGGGGGCAGAAACACCATATATTTT. The chain employs TRBV2 and TRBJ1-3; 9 nucleotides align to TRBD1. This CDR3 region has 13 residues. Germline assignment: CDR1 SNHLY and CDR2 FYNNEI. V shed 6 bases, J shed 5 bases, and the junction held 2 bases outside the gene matches.

This chain connects TRBV4-3 to TRBJ1-5; D call uncertain. V lost 0 bases, J lost 3 bases, and 9 bases lay in between. The CDR3 length is 15 residues. Germline CDR1 and CDR2: LGHNA and YSLEER. The chain's CDR3 is CASSQELGYNQPQHF. CDR3 nucleotide sequence: TGCGCCAGCAGCCAAGAATTAGGCTACAATCAGCCCCAGCATTTT.

The chain recombines TRBV11-2 with TRBJ2-2; D call uncertain. The CDR3 is made up of 15 amino acids. Germline V lookup: CDR1 SGHAT, CDR2 FQNNGV. Trimming left V 4 bases short and J 3 bases short, with 12 bases between. The CDR3 region has the DNA TGTGCCAGCAGCTCCACGAGGCTCGACACCGGGGAGCTGTTTTTT. This gives the protein CASSSTRLDTGELFF.

The chain uses TRBV7-2 and TRBJ1-5, with 7 bases fitting TRBD1. Per germline, CDR1 SGHTA and CDR2 FQGNSA. The V segment lost 2 bases and the J segment 8 bases; nucleotides outside the gene matches: 9. This CDR3 comprises 15 residues. This CDR3 reads CASSLTRGRAEPQHF. The CDR3 region has the DNA TGTGCCAGCAGCTTAACCAGGGGGAGGGCGGAGCCCCAGCATTTT.

V and J are TRBV7-2 and TRBJ1-4; 10 bases are a match to TRBD1. Germline V gene data show CDR1 as SGHTA and CDR2 as FQGNSA. This CDR3 region has 13 residues. Trimming at V came to 5 bases and at J to 10 bases, leaving 4 bases not matched to a gene. This chain's CDR3 is CASSRGDRGKLFF. The CDR3 DNA follows: TGTGCCAGCAGCCGGGGGGACAGGGGAAAACTGTTTTTT.

This rearrangement joins TRBV5-1 to TRBJ2-1; weak D call: TRBD1 (6 bases). Trimming took 4 bases from V and 5 from J, leaving 19 bases between them. CDR1 is SGHRS, CDR2 YFSETQ, per germline. The CDR3 covers 16 residues. Here the CDR3 reads CASSRRQVPPHNEQFF. The CDR3 nucleotides read TGCGCCAGCAGCCGGCGACAGGTCCCCCCACACAATGAGCAGTTCTTC.

The genes are TRBV28 and TRBJ2-2, with D hard to call. This CDR3 is built from 13 residues. Trimming took 2 bases from V and 3 from J, leaving 4 bases between them. From germline, CDR1 is MDHEN and CDR2 SYDVKM. The CDR3 loop is CASSLMDTGELFF. Written as DNA, the CDR3 is TGTGCCAGCAGTTTAATGGACACCGGGGAGCTGTTTTTT.

This clone was detected once. The chain links TRBV7-2 to TRBJ1-5, with 8 bases fitting TRBD1. Germline V CDR1 and CDR2: SGHTA, FQGNSA. This CDR3 region has 16 residues. J was trimmed by 4 bases and V by 2 bases; bases with no gene match: 7. In DNA, the CDR3 is TGTGCCAGCAGCTTAAGAGGCGGGACAGGAAATCAGCCCCAGCATTTT. Translation gives CASSLRGGTGNQPQHF. Full variable domain (missing parts from reference TRBV7-2 and TRBJ1-5): GAGVSQSPSNKVTEKGKDVELRCDPISGHTALYWYRQSLGQGLEFLIYFQGNSAPDKSGLPSDRFSAERTGGSVSTLTIQRTQQEDSAVYLCASSLRGGTGNQPQHFGDGTRLSIL.

CDR3 amino acids: CASSFRGAQNTEAFF. The CDR3 nucleotides read TGTGCCAGCAGCTTCCGGGGGGCCCAGAACACTGAAGCTTTCTTT. This rearrangement joins TRBV9 to TRBJ1-1; a possible D gene is TRBD1 (6 bases). Trimming pared 4 bases from V and 1 base from J, leaving 14 bases between. Germline V CDR1 and CDR2: SGDLS, YYNGEE. This CDR3 has 15 residues.

J is TRBJ1-1 and V is TRBV7-2; D unclear. Germline values: CDR1 SGHTA, CDR2 FQGNSA. Deletions cut 5 bases from V and 6 bases from J, with 7 bases between. There are 11 residues in the CDR3. CDR3 sequence: CASSPHAEAFF. The CDR3 region has the DNA TGTGCCAGCAGCCCCCACGCTGAAGCTTTCTTT.

The chain combines TRBV6-5 with TRBJ1-2; 9 bases fit TRBD1. CDR3 length: 15 residues. The J segment lost 7 bases and the V segment lost 2 bases, leaving 8 bases of the junction unmatched. Germline assignment: CDR1 MNHEY and CDR2 SVGAGI. CDR3 DNA sequence: TGTGCCAGCAGTTACGCCCCGGGACAGGGCTTTGGCTACACCTTC. It translates to CASSYAPGQGFGYTF.

The chain links TRBV7-2 to TRBJ2-7, with D unresolved. Germline V gene sequence: CDR1 SGHTA, CDR2 FQGNSA. The CDR3 spans 12 residues. Trimming left V 4 bases short and J 0 bases short, with 4 bases between. The CDR3 loop is CASSSFSYEQYF. Written as DNA, the CDR3 is TGTGCCAGCAGCTCCTTCTCCTACGAGCAGTACTTC.

V usage is TRBV5-1 and J usage is TRBJ2-5; 10 bases match TRBD2. The length of the CDR3 is 14 residues. Germline lookup yields CDR1 SGHRS and CDR2 YFSETQ. The V segment lost 5 bases and the J segment 6 bases; nucleotides outside the gene matches: 7. The CDR3 protein is CASRSGGDWKTQYF. CDR3 bases: TGCGCCAGCAGAAGCGGGGGGGATTGGAAGACCCAGTACTTC. Complete variable domain (other parts from reference TRBV5-1 and TRBJ2-5): KAGVTQTPRYLIKTRGQQVTLSCSPISGHRSVSWYQQTPGQGLQFLFEYFSETQRNKGNFPGRFSGRQFSNSRSEMNVSTLELGDSALYLCASRSGGDWKTQYFGPGTRLLVL.

The V and J genes are TRBV5-1 and TRBJ1-2; D remains ambiguous. The CDR3 sequence is 13 residues long. Germline lookup yields CDR1 SGHRS and CDR2 YFSETQ. V was pared by 0 bases and J by 6 bases, with 9 bases between. The DNA for the CDR3 is TGCGCCAGCAGCTTGGGTGGCTCGGATGGCTACACCTTC. Encoded protein: CASSLGGSDGYTF. Supplemented by reference TRBV5-1 and TRBJ1-2, the full variable domain reads KAGVTQTPRYLIKTRGQQVTLSCSPISGHRSVSWYQQTPGQGLQFLFEYFSETQRNKGNFPGRFSGRQFSNSRSEMNVSTLELGDSALYLCASSLGGSDGYTFGSGTRLTVV.

This rearrangement joins TRBV7-2 to TRBJ2-7, with 12 positions matching TRBD1. The CDR3 contains 14 residues. Germline trimming cut 5 bases from V and 3 bases from J; bases unmatched to any gene: 2. The germline V gene encodes CDR1 SGHTA and CDR2 FQGNSA. CDR3 sequence: CASSRDRGHYEQYF. In DNA, the CDR3 is TGTGCCAGCAGCCGGGACAGGGGGCACTACGAGCAGTACTTC.

The J gene is TRBJ2-7, the V gene TRBV29-1; 7 bases are a match to TRBD2. With 3 bases clipped from V and 0 bases from J, the junction kept 14 bases outside the gene matches. Germline V gives CDR1 SQVTM, CDR2 ANQGSEA. This CDR3 has 17 residues. As DNA, the CDR3 is TGCAGCGTTGAGTTTTATCGGGTGAGGACTAGCTCCTACGAGCAGTACTTC. Translating it yields CSVEFYRVRTSSYEQYF.

The V and J genes are TRBV11-3 and TRBJ1-1; the D is unclear. CDR1 is SGHNT and CDR2 is YENEEA in the germline V gene. V gave up 5 bases and J gave up 1 base, with 11 bases separating them. The CDR3 runs to 14 residues. The CDR3 region has the DNA TGTGCCAGCAGCCCCGACATGTGGAACACTGAAGCTTTCTTT. As protein: CASSPDMWNTEAFF.

This rearrangement joins TRBV7-8 to TRBJ1-4; D ambiguous. This CDR3 is built from 11 residues. Looked up from germline, CDR1 is SGHVS and CDR2 is FQNEAQ. Trimming shortened V by 6 bases and J by 5 bases, and 4 bases separated the two germline ends. CDR3 in amino acids: CASRGNEKLFF. CDR3 coding DNA: TGTGCCAGCAGGGGGAATGAAAAACTGTTTTTT.

The chain uses TRBV7-2 and TRBJ2-5; D remains unclear. Per germline, CDR1 SGHTA and CDR2 FQGNSA. V lost 3 bases to trimming and J lost 5 bases, with 10 bases between them. The CDR3 is 13 amino acids. For the CDR3, the DNA is TGTGCCAGCAGCTTGGGTAGGCCGGAGACCCAGTACTTC. Amino acids: CASSLGRPETQYF.

The rearrangement uses TRBV4-3 and TRBJ2-1; 13 bases line up with TRBD2. From germline, CDR1 is LGHNA and CDR2 YSLEER. The junction had 7 bases not matched to a gene; V was cut back by 1 base and J by 7 bases. There are 17 residues in the CDR3. CDR3 loop: CASSQGQTSGGLNEQFF. In DNA form, the CDR3 reads TGCGCCAGCAGCCAAGGCCAGACTAGCGGGGGGTTGAATGAGCAGTTCTTC.

The V gene is TRBV18, the J gene TRBJ2-5; 7 nucleotides agree with TRBD1. The CDR3 spans 13 residues. V lost 4 bases to trimming and J lost 2 bases; unmatched junction nucleotides: 1. Germline loops: CDR1 KGHSH, CDR2 LQKENI. As DNA, the CDR3 is TGTGCCAGCTCACTACAGGGGCAAGAGACCCAGTACTTC. Translated: CASSLQGQETQYF.